This T cell receptor beta chain derives from a study of blood T cell repertoires in COVID-19. Study context: Researchers got acute and convalescent COVID-19 samples from the United States, Italy and Spain.

It was during active infection that Seattle patients were enrolled and then longitudinally followed. Produced via immunoSEQ multiplex PCR; TCRdb's table is partial and in-frame only. The data contain about 180,000 clones, 70% to 80% of them seen just once; the ten biggest clones take up around 8%. Germline lookup yields CDR1 MNHEY and CDR2 SMNVEV (reference sequence). The CDR3 totals 16 residues. Unmatched junction bases numbered 10, after V lost 6 bases and J lost 5 bases. J is TRBJ2-2 and V is TRBV27, with 9 bases lining up with TRBD1. The sequenced sample consisted of peripheral blood. The source is a woman in her sixties or seventies with COVID-19, enrolled during active disease. CDR3 DNA: TGTGCCAGCAGACCCCTTCGGGACAGGGTAACCGGGGAGCTGTTTTTT. It yields the protein CASRPLRDRVTGELFF.